The clone carrying this TCR beta chain was seen only a few times. Its matching antigen is unknown. The length of the CDR3 is 16 residues. Germline loops: CDR1 LGHDT, CDR2 YNNKEL (reference sequence). V dropped 1 base and J dropped 1 base, with 13 bases sitting between them. Preparation of the TCRbeta library used unique molecular identifiers. One entry per CDR3 protein results from TCRdb running MiXCR on the PCR reads. Altogether roughly 490,000 distinct CDR3 sequences are present, about an eighth being singletons, with the ten largest covering 13% to 15%. This specimen belongs to a study of T-cell reconstitution after alpha-beta-depleted transplantation in children. Broader study findings: Surviving recipient cells, namely T cells and thymic progenitors, were the source of high day-60 TCRbeta diversity in some patients. Alpha-beta T cells present about two months after transplant were reported to originate from several hundred expanded graft clones.

This sequence was found in a female patient between 2 and 15 years old who had a stem cell transplant for aplastic anemia, so the T cells may come from the graft donor. This chain joins TRBV3-1 and TRBJ2-5; unclear D gene. The sequencing used PBMCs, mostly from graft donor cells, collected 180 days after TCRalphabeta/CD19-depleted stem cell transplant. The CDR3 region has the DNA TGTGCCAGCAGCCAAGCAGCATGGCGTGTCCAAGAGACCCAGTACTTC. Encoded protein: CASSQAAWRVQETQYF.